Following are 22 T cell receptor beta chains from one sample sequenced in a study of cytomegalovirus exposure and HLA in healthy donors. The PCR was carried out with 60 Vbeta primers and 13 Jbeta primers. TCRdb keeps only in-frame clones here, not all; method: immunoSEQ multiplex PCR. The data contain approximately 170,000 clones, around 80% of them singletons. The sequenced material came from PBMCs. The receptors here all came from a human donor in good health.

The genes are TRBV4-1 and TRBJ2-7; 9 bases are a match to TRBD1. The trim removed 2 bases at V and 4 bases at J, leaving 6 bases unmatched. Germline CDR1 MGHRA, CDR2 YSYEKL. This CDR3 spans 15 amino acids. CDR3 DNA: TGCGCCAGCAGCCAACCAACAGGGGGCATTTACGAGCAGTACTTC. It is translated as CASSQPTGGIYEQYF.

The rearrangement joins TRBV2 to TRBJ1-1; D not resolved. This CDR3 spans 16 amino acids. CDR1 and CDR2 from the germline V gene are SNHLY and FYNNEI. The ends were cut back, 1 base at V and 1 base at J, with 13 bases in the middle. The CDR3 sequence is CASSEDDGAWNTEAFF. CDR3 DNA sequence: TGTGCCAGCAGTGAAGATGACGGAGCGTGGAACACTGAAGCTTTCTTT.

The chain combines TRBV6-5 with TRBJ2-3, with 8 positions matching TRBD2. CDR3 size: 16 residues. Trimming cost V 2 bases and J 1 base; bases outside gene matches: 5. Germline assignment: CDR1 MNHEY and CDR2 SVGAGI. The CDR3, as DNA: TGTGCCAGCAGTTACGGTTTGCGGGGGGGCACAGATACGCAGTATTTT. Translating gives CASSYGLRGGTDTQYF.

The rearrangement joins TRBV19 to TRBJ2-7, with 7 bases matching TRBD1. Germline loops: CDR1 LNHDA, CDR2 SQIVND (reference sequence). V shed 5 bases, J shed 1 base, and the junction held 8 bases outside the gene matches. CDR3 length: 15 residues. The CDR3 region is CASSLLPGQSYEQYF. For the CDR3, the DNA is TGTGCCAGTAGTCTTTTACCGGGACAGTCCTACGAGCAGTACTTC.

The V and J genes are TRBV27 and TRBJ2-7; 7 nucleotides agree with TRBD1. V shed 6 bases and J 2 bases; nucleotides not matched to a gene: 4. The CDR3 is made up of 13 amino acids. Germline V gene data show CDR1 as MNHEY and CDR2 as SMNVEV (reference sequence). The CDR3 DNA is TGTGCCAGCAGCCCAACAGGGGCCTACGAGCAGTACTTC. Translating it yields CASSPTGAYEQYF.

The chain employs TRBV29-1 and TRBJ2-2; D is undetermined. Germline values: CDR1 SQVTM, CDR2 ANQGSEA. There are 13 residues in the CDR3. The germline V and J ends were trimmed by 8 bases and 2 bases, with 12 bases remaining between them. This CDR3 is CSSEVENTGELFF. The CDR3 coding sequence is TGCAGCTCCGAGGTAGAAAACACCGGGGAGCTGTTTTTT.

This chain connects TRBV6-5 to TRBJ2-6, with a weak D call TRBD1 (6 bases). V lost 6 bases and J lost 0, with 9 bases in between. CDR1 is MNHEY and CDR2 is SVGAGI in the germline V gene. The CDR3 consists of 15 residues. CDR3 DNA sequence: TGTGCCAGCAGAAAGACAGGCTCTGGGGCCAACGTCCTGACTTTC. Its translation is CASRKTGSGANVLTF.

This rearrangement joins TRBV27 to TRBJ2-3; maybe TRBD1 (7 bases). V shed 6 bases and J shed 7 bases, with 14 bases lying between them. The CDR3 is made up of 13 amino acids. Germline assignment: CDR1 MNHEY and CDR2 SMNVEV (reference sequence). The CDR3 nucleotides are TGTGCCAGCAGACCGGCAGGGGGGAATACGCAGTATTTT. Its protein product is CASRPAGGNTQYF.

The chain employs TRBV5-6 and TRBJ1-3; D unclear. The germline V gene has CDR1 SGHDT and CDR2 YYEEEE. Trimming took 3 bases from V and 2 from J, leaving 9 bases between them. The CDR3 length is 14 residues. CDR3 nucleotides: TGTGCCAGCAGCTGGGAGGGCACTGGAAACACCATATATTTT. Protein sequence: CASSWEGTGNTIYF.

The J gene is TRBJ2-3, the V gene TRBV27; 13 bases align to TRBD2. The CDR3 consists of 18 residues. Per the germline V gene, CDR1 is MNHEY and CDR2 is SMNVEV (reference sequence). V dropped 5 bases and J dropped 3; count of bases not matched to a gene: 11. The CDR3 here is CASSRPRGLAGRTDTQYF. CDR3 DNA: TGTGCCAGCAGTCGACCCCGGGGACTAGCGGGAAGAACAGATACGCAGTATTTT.

J is TRBJ1-1 and V is TRBV5-6; D remains unclear. Germline V gene sequence: CDR1 SGHDT, CDR2 YYEEEE. V dropped 3 bases and J dropped 4 bases, with 13 bases sitting between them. There are 14 residues in the CDR3. CDR3 DNA: TGTGCCAGCAGCTACACAGAGCTCAGCACTGAAGCTTTCTTT. Its translation: CASSYTELSTEAFF.

V and J are TRBV7-8 and TRBJ2-7; possible D gene TRBD2, 6 bases. Trimming took 5 bases from V and 6 from J, leaving 20 bases between them. Per germline, CDR1 SGHVS and CDR2 FQNEAQ. The CDR3 is made up of 15 amino acids. CDR3 protein: CASSPRSRGGVEQYF. The CDR3 nucleotides read TGTGCCAGCAGCCCCCGATCTCGGGGCGGGGTCGAGCAGTACTTC. The entire variable domain, with the rest obtained from reference TRBV7-8 and TRBJ2-7, is as follows: GAGVSQSPRYKVAKRGQDVALRCDPISGHVSLFWYQQALGQGPEFLTYFQNEAQLDKSGLPSDRFFAERPEGSVSTLKIQRTQQEDSAVYLCASSPRSRGGVEQYFGPGTRLTVT.

The rearrangement links TRBV2 to TRBJ2-1; D may be TRBD2 (6 bases). CDR3 length: 13 residues. Trimming pared 6 bases from V and 5 bases from J, leaving 11 bases between. CDR1 SNHLY and CDR2 FYNNEI come from the germline V gene. In DNA, the CDR3 is TGTGCCAGCAGATCGACTAGTAACAATGAGCAGTTCTTC. This codes for CASRSTSNNEQFF.

The gene calls are TRBV2 and TRBJ2-3, with D tentatively TRBD1 (6 bases). Trimming stripped 0 bases from V and 3 bases from J, with 13 bases between. The germline gives CDR1 SNHLY, CDR2 FYNNEI. This CDR3 contains 16 residues. CDR3 protein: CASSEARAGVTDTQYF. CDR3 sequence (DNA): TGTGCCAGCAGTGAAGCGCGGGCAGGGGTAACAGATACGCAGTATTTT. The full variable domain, its missing parts supplied by reference TRBV2 and TRBJ2-3, is EPEVTQTPSHQVTQMGQEVILRCVPISNHLYFYWYRQILGQKVEFLVSFYNNEISEKSEIFDDQFSVERPDGSNFTLKIRSTKLEDSAMYFCASSEARAGVTDTQYFGPGTRLTVL.

The chain uses TRBV10-1 and TRBJ2-3; D is undetermined. The V gene lost 2 bases and the J gene lost 6 bases, with 9 bases spanning the gap. CDR3 length: 13 residues. Germline values: CDR1 WNHNN, CDR2 SYGVQD (reference sequence). CDR3 nucleotide sequence: TGCGCCAGCAGTGAGCTAGGTTTGGATACGCAGTATTTT. Its translation: CASSELGLDTQYF.

The genes are TRBV7-8 and TRBJ2-3; D is possibly TRBD2 (5 bases). The V end lost 5 bases, the J end lost 2 bases, and 14 bases lay between the germline ends. CDR1 is SGHVS and CDR2 is FQNEAQ in the germline V gene. The CDR3 runs to 15 residues. CDR3 residues: CASSPMAGYTDTQYF. CDR3 in DNA: TGTGCCAGCAGCCCCATGGCGGGTTACACAGATACGCAGTATTTT.

The chain uses TRBV5-1 and TRBJ2-5; D possibly corresponds to TRBD2 (7 bases). Germline CDR1 is SGHRS and CDR2 is YFSETQ. The V and J ends lost 3 bases and 5 bases respectively, with 20 bases between them. This CDR3 has 16 residues. The CDR3 reads CASSSGSGGPRETQYF. CDR3 DNA: TGCGCCAGCAGCTCCGGGTCCGGGGGGCCAAGGGAGACCCAGTACTTC.

V usage is TRBV6-5 and J usage is TRBJ2-3; no firm D call. Trimming cost V 2 bases and J 6 bases, with 12 bases left between them. Germline lookup yields CDR1 MNHEY and CDR2 SVGAGI. The CDR3 loop spans 14 amino acids. Written as DNA, the CDR3 is TGTGCCAGCAGTTACAGGAGTATTGAGGATACGCAGTATTTT. This codes for CASSYRSIEDTQYF.

This clone was seen only a few times. V usage is TRBV13 and J usage is TRBJ1-1; 12 positions agree with TRBD1. The germline CDR1 and CDR2 sequences are PRHDT and FYEKMQ (reference sequence). There are 16 residues in the CDR3. Unmatched junction bases numbered 10, after V lost 5 bases and J lost 6 bases. The CDR3 sequence: CASSAPGQGADPEAFF. For the CDR3, the DNA is TGTGCCAGCAGCGCACCGGGACAGGGGGCGGACCCTGAAGCTTTCTTT.

This clone was counted once. V usage is TRBV6-5 and J usage is TRBJ2-5; D is perhaps TRBD1 (5 bases). V was clipped by 5 bases and J by 11 bases, with 12 bases between them. The CDR3 runs 11 residues. Germline CDR1 MNHEY, CDR2 SVGAGI. The CDR3, as DNA: TGTGCCAGCAGTCACGGACAAGAGCAGTACTTC. Translated, it gives CASSHGQEQYF.

In this sample, this clone turned up a few times. The rearrangement uses TRBV7-2 and TRBJ2-3; 8 bases are shared with TRBD2. This CDR3 contains 14 residues. V shed 5 bases and J 4 bases; nucleotides not matched to a gene: 5. In germline, CDR1 is SGHTA, CDR2 FQGNSA. The CDR3 DNA reads TGTGCCAGCAGCCTGGGACTAGATGCAGATACGCAGTATTTT. Protein: CASSLGLDADTQYF. The full variable domain, in which reference TRBV7-2 and TRBJ2-3 provide the parts outside the CDR3, is GAGVSQSPSNKVTEKGKDVELRCDPISGHTALYWYRQSLGQGLEFLIYFQGNSAPDKSGLPSDRFSAERTGGSVSTLTIQRTQQEDSAVYLCASSLGLDADTQYFGPGTRLTVL.

V gene TRBV2 combines with J gene TRBJ2-2; 11 bases are shared with TRBD2. The CDR3 runs 15 residues. The germline V gene encodes CDR1 SNHLY and CDR2 FYNNEI. V shed 7 bases and J 8 bases; nucleotides not matched to a gene: 9. CDR3 in amino acids: CASTLTSGVVGELFF. The DNA for the CDR3 is TGTGCCAGCACTCTGACTAGCGGGGTGGTAGGGGAGCTGTTTTTT.